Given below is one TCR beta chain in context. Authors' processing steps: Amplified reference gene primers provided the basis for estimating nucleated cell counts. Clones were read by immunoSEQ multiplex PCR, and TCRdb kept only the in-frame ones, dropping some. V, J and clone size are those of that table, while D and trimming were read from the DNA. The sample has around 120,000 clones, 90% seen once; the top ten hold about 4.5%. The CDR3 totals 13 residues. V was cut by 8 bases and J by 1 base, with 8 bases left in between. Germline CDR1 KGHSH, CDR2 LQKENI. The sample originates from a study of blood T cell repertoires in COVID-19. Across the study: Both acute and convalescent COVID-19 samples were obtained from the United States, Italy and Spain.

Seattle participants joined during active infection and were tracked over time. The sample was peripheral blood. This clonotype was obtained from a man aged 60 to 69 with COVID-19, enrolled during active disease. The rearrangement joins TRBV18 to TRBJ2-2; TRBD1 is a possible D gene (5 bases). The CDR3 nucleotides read TGTGCCAGCACCGGACAGAACACCGGGGAGCTGTTTTTT. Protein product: CASTGQNTGELFF.